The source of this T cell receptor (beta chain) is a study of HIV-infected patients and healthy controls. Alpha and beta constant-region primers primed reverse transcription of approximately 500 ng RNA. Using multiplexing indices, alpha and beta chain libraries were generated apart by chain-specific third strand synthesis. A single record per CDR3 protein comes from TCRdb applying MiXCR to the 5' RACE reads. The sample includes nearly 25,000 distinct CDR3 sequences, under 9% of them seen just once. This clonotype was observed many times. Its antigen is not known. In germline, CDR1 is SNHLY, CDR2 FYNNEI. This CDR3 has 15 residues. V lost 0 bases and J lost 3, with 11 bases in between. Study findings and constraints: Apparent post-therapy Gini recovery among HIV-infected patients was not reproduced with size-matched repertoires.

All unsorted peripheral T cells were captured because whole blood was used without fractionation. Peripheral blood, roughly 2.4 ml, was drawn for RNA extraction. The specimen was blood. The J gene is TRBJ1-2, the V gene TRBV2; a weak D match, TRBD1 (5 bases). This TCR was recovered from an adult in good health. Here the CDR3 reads CASSEAPDNYYGYTF. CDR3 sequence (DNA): TGTGCCAGCAGTGAAGCTCCGGACAACTACTATGGCTACACCTTC.